This T cell receptor beta chain derives from a study of cytomegalovirus exposure and HLA in healthy donors. Study findings and constraints: TCR beta chains numbering 150 to 200 were designated cytomegalovirus-associated. Generally TCR sequences proved uncommon, though certain public TCRs appeared in numerous donors. A prior analysis recorded that most TCR beta V segments were productive about 87% or about 30% of the time.

Concerning this clone itself: As yet, its antigen is unknown.

PCR employed 60 Vbeta and 13 Jbeta primers. Clones were read by immunoSEQ multiplex PCR, and TCRdb kept only the in-frame ones, dropping some. Among some 90,000 clones listed, about 70% were seen once. The sequence came from a woman aged 70 to 79 in good health and CMV-seropositive. Sequencing used PBMCs.

CDR3 nucleotides: TGTGCCAGCAGCCGCCTCGGACAGGAAGAGACCCAGTACTTC. Residues: CASSRLGQEETQYF. J is TRBJ2-5 and V is TRBV4-2; 7 bases match TRBD1. V was clipped by 4 bases and J by 3 bases; unmatched bases: 5. The CDR3 covers 14 residues. The germline V gene has CDR1 LGHNA and CDR2 YNFKEQ.